These 10 T cell receptor beta chains originate from one sample sequenced in a study of CD8 T cells in Susac syndrome. Reverse transcription of about 0.45 to 1 ug RNA was performed with random hexamers. TCRdb processed the immunoSEQ multiplex PCR reads anew with MiXCR; each CDR3 protein has one entry. The sample consists of under 200,000 distinct CDR3 sequences, 90% to 95% of them appearing once. The sample consisted of CD4+ T cells from PBMCs. Receptors were obtained from a human donor with Susac syndrome.

The chain is built from TRBV12-3 or TRBV12-4 and TRBJ1-6; TRBD1 might be the D (5 bases). The CDR3 length is 15 residues. The germline V and J ends were trimmed by 4 bases and 7 bases, with 14 bases remaining between them. CDR3 region: CASSSQGVGNSPLHF. The CDR3 DNA sequence: TGTGCCAGCAGTTCCCAGGGCGTCGGGAATTCACCCCTCCACTTT.

This chain links TRBV6-6 with TRBJ1-1, with 8 bases that match TRBD1. Germline-derived CDR1 and CDR2 are MNHNY and SVGAGI (reference sequence). After removal of 4 bases from V and 4 bases from J, the junction contained 5 bases not matched to a gene. The CDR3 consists of 14 residues. The CDR3 region is CASSFIQGGTEAFF. CDR3 nucleotides: TGTGCCAGCAGTTTCATACAGGGGGGCACTGAAGCTTTCTTT.

The V gene is TRBV25-1, the J gene TRBJ1-4; D gene ambiguous. In germline, CDR1 is MGHDK, CDR2 SYGVNS. The CDR3 has 15 amino acids. Deletions cut 0 bases from V and 10 bases from J, with 15 bases between. The chain's CDR3 is CASSEYGGGLGKLFF. The CDR3 nucleotides read TGTGCCAGCAGTGAATACGGCGGAGGGCTTGGAAAACTGTTTTTT. Full variable domain (rest looked up from reference TRBV25-1 and TRBJ1-4): EADIYQTPRYLVIGTGKKITLECSQTMGHDKMYWYQQDPGMELHLIHYSYGVNSTEKGDLSSESTVSRIRTEHFPLTLESARPSHTSQYLCASSEYGGGLGKLFFGSGTQLSVL.

The chain links TRBV5-1 to TRBJ2-7; D is unclear. Per the germline V gene, CDR1 is SGHRS and CDR2 is YFSETQ. V was clipped by 1 base and J by 0 bases, with 11 bases between them. The CDR3 consists of 15 residues. CDR3 sequence: CASSLLAESSYEQYF. For the CDR3, the DNA is TGCGCCAGCAGCTTGTTGGCAGAGAGCTCCTACGAGCAGTACTTC.

This rearrangement joins TRBV2 to TRBJ1-2; D possibly corresponds to TRBD1 (5 bases). The CDR3 runs 12 residues. Trimming pared 3 bases from V and 8 bases from J, leaving 10 bases between. From germline, CDR1 is SNHLY and CDR2 FYNNEI. The CDR3 is CASSDEGLGYTF. CDR3 DNA: TGTGCCAGCAGTGACGAGGGACTGGGCTACACCTTC. The full variable domain, in which reference TRBV2 and TRBJ1-2 provide the parts outside the CDR3, is EPEVTQTPSHQVTQMGQEVILRCVPISNHLYFYWYRQILGQKVEFLVSFYNNEISEKSEIFDDQFSVERPDGSNFTLKIRSTKLEDSAMYFCASSDEGLGYTFGSGTRLTVV.

The count of this clonotype is one. This rearrangement joins TRBV13 to TRBJ2-1, with D tentatively TRBD1 or TRBD2 (6 bases each). Per the germline V gene, CDR1 is PRHDT and CDR2 is FYEKMQ (reference sequence). The V end was cut by 6 bases, the J end by 5 bases, with 20 bases between. The CDR3 totals 16 residues. The CDR3 loop reads CASRGGGGRRNNEQFF. The CDR3, as DNA: TGTGCCAGCAGGGGAGGAGGGGGGCGACGAAACAATGAGCAGTTCTTC.

This rearrangement joins TRBV24-1 to TRBJ2-1; D may be TRBD2 (6 bases). The CDR3 is made up of 15 amino acids. Germline V gene data show CDR1 as KGHDR and CDR2 as SFDVKD. Deletions cut 2 bases from V and 8 bases from J, with 15 bases between. The CDR3 coding sequence is TGTGCCACCAGTGATTCCCTGAAGCGGGCAGATGAGCAGTTCTTC. Protein product: CATSDSLKRADEQFF.

This chain uses TRBV30 with TRBJ1-5; possibly TRBD1 for D (6 bases). The CDR3 runs to 13 residues. Between the trimmed V and J ends, which lost 1 base and 7 bases, there was a span of 11 bases. In germline, CDR1 is GTSNPN, CDR2 SVGIG (reference sequence). The CDR3 sequence: CAWSGQGNQPQHF. CDR3 nucleotides: TGTGCCTGGAGTGGGCAGGGGAACCAGCCCCAGCATTTT.

V and J are TRBV15 and TRBJ2-7, with D possibly TRBD1 on 6 matching bases. The V and J ends lost 5 bases and 0 bases respectively, with 26 bases between them. The CDR3 spans 19 residues. Germline V gene sequence: CDR1 LNHNV, CDR2 YYDKDF (reference sequence). CDR3 DNA: TGTGCCACCAGCTCCACTGGGGCAGGGGAATCCCCAACCTCCTACGAGCAGTACTTC. Protein product: CATSSTGAGESPTSYEQYF.

This sequence joins TRBV3-1 and TRBJ1-4; D not resolved. The germline CDR1 and CDR2 sequences are LGHDT and YNNKEL (reference sequence). V gave up 0 bases and J gave up 10 bases, with 6 bases separating them. The CDR3 runs to 12 residues. The CDR3 reads CASSQDRGKLFF. In DNA form, the CDR3 reads TGTGCCAGCAGCCAAGATCGGGGAAAACTGTTTTTT. Looking up the rest from reference TRBV3-1 and TRBJ1-4 gives the full variable domain: DTAVSQTPKYLVTQMGNDKSIKCEQNLGHDTMYWYKQDSKKFLKIMFSYNNKELIINETVPNRFSPKSPDKAHLNLHINSLELGDSAVYFCASSQDRGKLFFGSGTQLSVL.